This T cell receptor beta chain emerged from a study of T cell changes during pregnancy in multiple sclerosis. Profiling relied on immunoSEQ multiplex PCR, and the TCRdb table lists in-frame clones only, not all of them. The table records roughly 32,000 clones, more than 85% of them present only once. The V gene's germline CDR1 is SGHRS and CDR2 YFSETQ. This CDR3 region has 15 residues. Trimming shortened V by 1 base and J by 5 bases, and 12 bases separated the two germline ends. The TCR sequence derives from a female donor with multiple sclerosis, enrolled in a pregnancy study. The chain has TRBV5-1 and TRBJ2-2; no definite D call. The sample consisted of CD4+ T cells from peripheral blood mononuclear cells, taken in the second trimester of pregnancy. The CDR3 protein is CASSLTRSGTGELFF. The CDR3 DNA reads TGCGCCAGCAGCTTGACACGGTCAGGAACCGGGGAGCTGTTTTTT.